The table lists the clone carrying this TCR beta chain with many counts. Its antigen remains unknown. The data stem from a study of T cells in Graves' hyperthyroidism and ophthalmopathy. Reasons for excluding patients were uncontrolled infection, other autoimmune disease, pregnancy or lactation. Any symptoms of ophthalmopathy came after the first hyperthyroidism diagnosis, from which the blood sample dates. Study-level results: Researchers found most expanded thyroid clonotypes above 0.001 in blood as well. A 13 V-J signature model discriminated ophthalmopathy versus stable hyperthyroidism.

Germline CDR1 DFQATT, CDR2 SNEGSKA (reference sequence). V was trimmed by 0 bases and J by 2 bases, leaving 15 bases between them. The CDR3 is 16 amino acids. The source material, RNA transcripts, was used to amplify TCR beta CDR3 regions. When the TCR CDR3 underwent first-round RT-PCR, the HTBI primer set was used. TCRdb ran MiXCR on the multiplex PCR reads and lists one entry per CDR3 protein. Of about 290,000 distinct CDR3 sequences in the sample, roughly 14% were seen once. The chain is built from TRBV20-1 and TRBJ2-3, with a tentative D call TRBD2 (5 bases). This receptor was taken from a woman younger than 45 with Graves' hyperthyroidism that later progressed to Graves' ophthalmopathy. The sample taken for sequencing was blood. The chain's CDR3 is CSARDPGGWFTDTQYF. CDR3 nucleotide sequence: TGCAGTGCTAGAGATCCTGGAGGTTGGTTCACAGATACGCAGTATTTT.